This TCR beta chain appears in the sequencing data of a study of T cell repertoires in cytomegalovirus infection (dated by TCRdb to between 2018 and 2021). Describing the broader study: Peptide stimulations targeted recently identified HLA-C-restricted CMV epitopes, whose presentation resists viral immunomodulation, together with well-studied HLA-B-restricted epitopes. The HLA type of each donor mattered for the analysis, because public TCR beta signatures pointed to carriage of CMV infection along with the matching HLA type.

The intended sense of this specimen's treatment or condition label: in vitro stimulation with specific CMV peptide epitopes to enrich CMV-specific T cells. Findings and caveats that apply to the study as a whole: The ex vivo response was dominated by HLA-C-restricted CMV-specific TCR beta clonotypes, which also provided the single most frequent clonotype in two of eight donors. Carriers of CMV infection plus the relevant HLA type were discriminated by the cumulative frequency of public TCR beta family members in the study cohort and in an independent roughly 400-donor cohort.

This clonotype was counted ten times or more. Its antigen has not been determined. No quality values exist for individual bases; no much larger clone is one base distant. Reads for this sample came from an Illumina HiSeq 1500. In TCRdb, the public reads were trimmed at Q25 with fastp and aligned with MiXCR, with productive beta chains retained. Duplicate CDR3 protein sequences are folded into a single record with the most common DNA and genes. Here the sample has about 400,000 distinct CDR3 sequences; approximately 30% occur a single time. The ten top clones hold about 14% of the sample. Sequences SGHTA (CDR1) and FQGNSA (CDR2) are obtained from the germline V gene. The CDR3 has 13 amino acids, counting the end cysteine and phenylalanine. CDR3 DNA only is kept here, 39 bases in frame from base 1. V trim: 4 bases; J trim: 7 bases; unmatched bases: 4.

This chain joins TRBV7-2 to TRBJ1-5, and 7 bases in between align with TRBD1. This receptor was obtained from a human donor in good health (CMV status not recorded). Some clones in this sample may be carry-over from other donors' samples. The input for sequencing was cultured PBMCs, taken from culture after CMV antigen stimulation. The sequence in DNA is TGTGCCAGCAGCTACAGGGGTGAACAGCCCCAGCATTTT. It is translated as CASSYRGEQPQHF.